These 20 T cell receptor beta chains came from one sample sequenced in a study of T cells after yellow fever vaccination. TCRdb redid the calling of the 5' RACE reads with MiXCR, one entry per CDR3 protein. The sample lists under 500,000 distinct CDR3 sequences, around a sixth occurring once. The sequences come from PBMCs, collected before the yellow fever booster vaccination. The source of these receptors is a man between 18 and 35 years old who received the YFV17D yellow fever vaccine.

In this sample, this clonotype turned up many times. The CDR3, as DNA: TGTGCCAGCAGCGTAAGTGGCAATGAGCAGTTCTTC. This translates into CASSVSGNEQFF. This chain uses TRBV9 with TRBJ2-1; unclear D gene. The V and J ends lost 1 base and 6 bases respectively, with 5 bases between them. Germline V gives CDR1 SGDLS, CDR2 YYNGEE. There are 12 residues in the CDR3. The full variable domain, completed using reference TRBV9 and TRBJ2-1, is DSGVTQTPKHLITATGQRVTLRCSPRSGDLSVYWYQQSLDQGLQFLIQYYNGEERAKGNILERFSAQQFPDLHSELNLSSLELGDSALYFCASSVSGNEQFFGPGTRLTVL.

This clonotype was seen more than once but under ten times. The genes are TRBV4-1 and TRBJ2-2; 8 nucleotides line up with TRBD1. The CDR3 sequence is 14 residues long. The germline gives CDR1 MGHRA, CDR2 YSYEKL. V gave up 8 bases and J gave up 6 bases; unmatched junction bases: 8. CDR3 DNA: TGCGCCAGCCAGCCAGACAGGGGCGCCGGGGAGCTGTTTTTT. Translation gives CASQPDRGAGELFF.

This clonotype was detected a few times. The chain links TRBV5-1 to TRBJ2-2, with a weak D call TRBD2 (6 bases). The CDR3 loop spans 14 amino acids. V was pared by 4 bases and J by 6 bases, with 13 bases between. The germline V gene has CDR1 SGHRS and CDR2 YFSETQ. DNA of the CDR3: TGCGCCAGCAGCGGACGGGACTTCCCCGGGGAGCTGTTTTTT. Residues: CASSGRDFPGELFF.

There are a few counts of this clonotype. The chain recombines TRBV5-1 with TRBJ2-1, with TRBD1 matching over 7 bases. CDR1 SGHRS and CDR2 YFSETQ come from the germline V gene. The CDR3 length is 19 residues. V lost 5 bases, J lost 0 bases, and 17 bases stayed unmatched. The CDR3 is CASSYLLDRDRSSYNEQFF. DNA of the CDR3: TGCGCCAGCAGTTATCTACTTGACAGGGATCGAAGCTCCTACAATGAGCAGTTCTTC.

This clonotype was recorded a few times. The chain has TRBV7-9 and TRBJ2-5, with D unclear. Germline CDR1 and CDR2: SEHNR and FQNEAQ (reference sequence). The V and J ends lost 8 bases and 0 bases respectively, with 7 bases between them. This CDR3 comprises 12 residues. The CDR3 sequence: CASRRYQETQYF. CDR3 nucleotides: TGTGCCAGCCGACGATACCAAGAGACCCAGTACTTC.

At least ten counts were recorded for this clonotype. This chain uses TRBV6-4 with TRBJ1-1; possibly TRBD1 for D (5 bases). Germline V gene sequence: CDR1 MRHNA, CDR2 SNTAGT. Trimming removed 7 bases from V and 6 bases from J, with 21 bases in between. The CDR3 contains 15 residues. CDR3 loop: CASKAQEEGAAEAFF. CDR3 sequence (DNA): TGTGCCAGCAAAGCACAGGAGGAAGGGGCCGCTGAAGCTTTCTTT.

This clonotype has ten or more counts. The J gene is TRBJ2-3, the V gene TRBV24-1; D not resolved. The CDR3 covers 13 residues. The germline gives CDR1 KGHDR, CDR2 SFDVKD. Trimming cost V 6 bases and J 6 bases, with 12 bases left between them. CDR3 loop: CATSRPVADTQYF. CDR3 sequence (DNA): TGTGCCACCAGTAGACCCGTCGCGGATACGCAGTATTTT.

This clonotype was seen a few times. The genes are TRBV5-1 and TRBJ2-3; D possibly matches TRBD1 or TRBD2 (6 bases each). CDR3 length: 15 residues. Trimming took off 5 bases at V and 0 bases at J, with 13 bases between the two ends. Germline V gene data show CDR1 as SGHRS and CDR2 as YFSETQ. The CDR3 loop reads CASRYGGFSTDTQYF. The CDR3 DNA follows: TGCGCCAGCAGATACGGGGGCTTCAGCACAGATACGCAGTATTTT.

This clonotype was seen many times. The genes are TRBV9 and TRBJ2-7; the D call may be TRBD1 or TRBD2 (5 bases each). The CDR3 sequence is 14 residues long. V gave up 1 base and J gave up 2 bases, with 10 bases separating them. Germline V CDR1 and CDR2: SGDLS, YYNGEE. CDR3 sequence: CASSVRDGTYEQYF. In DNA, the CDR3 is TGTGCCAGCAGCGTACGGGACGGGACCTACGAGCAGTACTTC.

This clonotype occurred a few times. The gene calls are TRBV4-2 and TRBJ2-5; TRBD1 agrees at 8 bases. The ends lost 4 bases at V and 7 bases at J; junction bases unmatched: 8. Germline loops: CDR1 LGHNA, CDR2 YNFKEQ. This CDR3 is 14 amino acids long. The CDR3 DNA reads TGTGCCAGCAGCCGCCCACAGGGGGAAGGGACCCAGTACTTC. The encoded protein is CASSRPQGEGTQYF.

This clonotype was observed a handful of times. The chain joins TRBV5-5 to TRBJ1-1; possibly TRBD1 for D (6 bases). There are 13 residues in the CDR3. The germline V and J ends were trimmed by 2 bases and 4 bases, with 9 bases remaining between them. CDR1 and CDR2 (germline): SGHKS, YYEKEE (reference sequence). CDR3 bases: TGTGCCAGCAGCTTCCAGGGGATCACTGAAGCTTTCTTT. Protein product: CASSFQGITEAFF.

This rearrangement joins TRBV20-1 to TRBJ2-5; 11 nucleotides align to TRBD1. The junction had 3 bases not matched to a gene; V was cut back by 3 bases and J by 6 bases. The CDR3 is made up of 13 amino acids. The germline CDR1 and CDR2 sequences are DFQATT and SNEGSKA (reference sequence). CDR3 in amino acids: CSARDRGQKTQYF. For the CDR3, the DNA is TGCAGTGCTAGGGACAGGGGGCAAAAGACCCAGTACTTC.

This clonotype was observed a handful of times. This chain uses TRBV5-1 with TRBJ2-7, with TRBD1 matching over 8 bases. V trimming: 0 bases; J trimming: 1 base; junction bases outside the gene matches: 3. In germline, CDR1 is SGHRS, CDR2 YFSETQ. The CDR3 extends over 15 amino acids. This CDR3 is CASSLAGTGSYEQYF. The CDR3 nucleotides read TGCGCCAGCAGCTTGGCCGGGACAGGATCCTACGAGCAGTACTTC.

The rearrangement links TRBV12-3 or TRBV12-4 to TRBJ2-2; TRBD2 might be the D (5 bases). V gave up 2 bases and J gave up 5 bases, with 9 bases separating them. There are 14 residues in the CDR3. The CDR3 here is CASSLLRGTGELFF. The CDR3 region has the DNA TGTGCCAGCAGTTTACTGCGAGGGACCGGGGAGCTGTTTTTT.

The gene calls are TRBV2 and TRBJ1-2, with 8 bases lining up with TRBD1. CDR1 is SNHLY, CDR2 FYNNEI, per germline. The CDR3 length is 17 residues. Losses at the gene ends were 4 bases for V and 1 base for J; bases not matched to a gene: 11. The CDR3 coding sequence is TGTGCCAGCAGTGCCACTTTGGGACAGGTGATTAACTATGGCTACACCTTC. Encoded protein: CASSATLGQVINYGYTF.

The V call is TRBV6-2 or TRBV6-3, the J call TRBJ1-5; possibly TRBD1 for D (5 bases). The V end was cut by 6 bases, the J end by 2 bases, with 17 bases between. The CDR3 spans 16 residues. CDR1 is MNHEY, CDR2 SVGEGT, per germline. In nucleotides, the CDR3 is TGTGCCAGCAGCTCTCGGGGGGGTTGGCGCAATCAGCCCCAGCATTTT. This translates into CASSSRGGWRNQPQHF.

This clonotype was counted at least ten times. The V call is TRBV7-2, the J call TRBJ2-5; 8 bases are shared with TRBD2. CDR1 and CDR2 from the germline V gene are SGHTA and FQGNSA. The CDR3 is 16 amino acids. The V gene end was trimmed by 5 bases and the J gene end by 5 bases; junction bases not matched to a gene: 13. The CDR3 sequence: CASSPLSGNFGETQYF. The CDR3 DNA is TGTGCCAGCAGCCCCCTTAGCGGGAATTTTGGTGAGACCCAGTACTTC.

This clonotype showed up just a few times. The chain recombines TRBV7-9 with TRBJ1-1, with D possibly being TRBD1 (5 bases). Trimming left V 5 bases short and J 11 bases short, with 18 bases between. The CDR3 is made up of 13 amino acids. Germline assignment: CDR1 SEHNR and CDR2 FQNEAQ (reference sequence). The CDR3 region has the DNA TGTGCCAGCAGCCTTAACACCGGGACCTGGGCTTTCTTT. Protein sequence: CASSLNTGTWAFF. Combining the CDR3 with reference TRBV7-9 and TRBJ1-1 gives the whole variable domain DTGVSQNPRHKITKRGQNVTFRCDPISEHNRLYWYRQTLGQGPEFLTYFQNEAQLEKSRLLSDRFSAERPKGSFSTLEIQRTEQGDSAMYLCASSLNTGTWAFFGQGTRLTVV.

The chain combines TRBV20-1 with TRBJ2-7; D unclear. There are 11 residues in the CDR3. From germline, CDR1 is DFQATT and CDR2 SNEGSKA (reference sequence). V lost 3 bases and J lost 4, with 7 bases in between. In DNA, the CDR3 is TGCAGTGCTAGGGCCGCGTACGAGCAGTACTTC. This encodes CSARAAYEQYF.

This rearrangement joins TRBV5-1 to TRBJ2-3; the D is unclear. Germline V gives CDR1 SGHRS, CDR2 YFSETQ. The V end was cut by 4 bases, the J end by 4 bases, with 19 bases between. This CDR3 has 16 amino acids. The CDR3 nucleotides read TGCGCCAGCAGCCCCCCGTCTTCCGGATCCTCAGATACGCAGTATTTT. Its protein product is CASSPPSSGSSDTQYF.